This TCR beta chain was captured by sequencing in a study of blood T cell repertoires in COVID-19. Produced via immunoSEQ multiplex PCR; TCRdb's table is partial and in-frame only. The sample has over 100,000 clones, 86% seen once. Germline V lookup: CDR1 SGHAT, CDR2 FQNNGV. Trimming shortened V by 0 bases and J by 1 base, and 6 bases separated the two germline ends. CDR3 length equals 14 residues. The chain links TRBV11-2 to TRBJ1-2; D unclear. The material sequenced was peripheral blood. This clonotype was obtained from a man aged 35 to 55 with acute or convalescent COVID-19. The CDR3 DNA sequence: TGTGCCAGCAGCTTAGAGCCGGGTAACTATGGCTACACCTTC. Encoded protein: CASSLEPGNYGYTF. The full variable domain, its missing parts supplied by reference TRBV11-2 and TRBJ1-2, is EAGVAQSPRYKIIEKRQSVAFWCNPISGHATLYWYQQILGQGPKLLIQFQNNGVVDDSQLPKDRFSAERLKGVDSTLKIQPAKLEDSAVYLCASSLEPGNYGYTFGSGTRLTVV.